This T cell receptor (beta chain) was recovered during a study of T cell responses to AZD1222 COVID-19 vaccine. Study-wide points: Donors in the cohort were predominantly white British and more often female, and clonal diversity was possibly underestimated.

V was pared by 4 bases and J by 0 bases, with 6 bases between. There are 13 residues in the CDR3. The germline V gene encodes CDR1 KGHSH and CDR2 LQKENI. Method: immunoSEQ multiplex PCR; TCRdb's copy keeps in-frame clones and lacks some. The sample contains 130,000 or so clones, roughly 89% of which appear only once. Concerning this clone: The target antigen is unknown.

This chain joins TRBV18 and TRBJ1-2; possibly TRBD1 for D (6 bases). The receptor comes from an adult in good health. The sample was peripheral blood, taken on day 0 of AZD1222 vaccination. CDR3 nucleotide sequence: TGTGCCAGCTCACAGGGGGCTAACTATGGCTACACCTTC. Residues: CASSQGANYGYTF.